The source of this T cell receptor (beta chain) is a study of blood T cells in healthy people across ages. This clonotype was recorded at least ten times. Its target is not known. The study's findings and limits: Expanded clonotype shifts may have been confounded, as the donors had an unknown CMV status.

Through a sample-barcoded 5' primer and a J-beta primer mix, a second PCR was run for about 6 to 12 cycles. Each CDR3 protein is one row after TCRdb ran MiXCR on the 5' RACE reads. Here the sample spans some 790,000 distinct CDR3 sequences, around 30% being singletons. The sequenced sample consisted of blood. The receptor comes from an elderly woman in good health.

CDR3 sequence reads: CASRPTSGGRTYEQYF. Here the CDR3 DNA reads TGTGCCAGCAGGCCCACTAGCGGGGGGCGAACCTACGAGCAGTACTTC. The chain recombines TRBV6-2 or TRBV6-3 with TRBJ2-7; 12 bases align to TRBD2. CDR1 is MNHEY, CDR2 SVGEGT, per germline. The CDR3 runs to 16 residues. After removal of 6 bases from V and 2 bases from J, the junction contained 8 bases not matched to a gene.